This T cell receptor (beta chain) emerged from a study of T cell repertoires in ileal Crohn's disease. Study as a whole: Every patient was operated on for stricturing (about 60%) or penetrating (about 40%) complications.

Time point: neoterminal ileum biopsy at postoperative endoscopy, about 6 months after surgery. Sequencing was performed with immunoSEQ multiplex PCR; in TCRdb, only in-frame clones are kept and a portion is missing. The table includes a few thousand clones, 65% to 85% detected once. CDR3 size: 15 residues. Germline V lookup: CDR1 SEHNR, CDR2 FQNEAQ (reference sequence). Losses at the gene ends were 4 bases for V and 6 bases for J; bases not matched to a gene: 7. The sequencing input was ileal tissue. The source is an adult with Crohn's disease. The chain is built from TRBV7-9 and TRBJ1-4; 8 bases are shared with TRBD1. CDR3 protein: CASSSGQGRDEKLFF. The CDR3 coding sequence is TGTGCCAGCAGCTCTGGACAGGGAAGGGATGAAAAACTGTTTTTT.